The 20 T cell receptor beta chains in this list originate from one sample, sequenced in a study of cytotoxic CD8 clonotypes in ibrutinib-treated CLL. Using immunoSEQ multiplex PCR, the repertoire was profiled, and TCRdb retains in-frame clones only, with some absent. The sample comprises over 95,000 clones, approximately 56% of which are singletons, and more than 35% rests with the top ten. This specimen consisted of PBMCs, obtained after 24 months of ibrutinib treatment. The receptors stem from a human donor with chronic lymphocytic leukemia.

This clone was observed a handful of times. The rearrangement joins TRBV6-6 to TRBJ2-7, with D unresolved. Germline V gene sequence: CDR1 MNHNY, CDR2 SVGAGI (reference sequence). V was trimmed by 8 bases and J by 4 bases, leaving 15 bases between them. This CDR3 spans 13 amino acids. CDR3 nucleotides: TGTGCCAGCGCTCTTATGACCCAGTACGAGCAGTACTTC. Translating gives CASALMTQYEQYF.

The chain couples TRBV5-1 to TRBJ1-6; no clear D. CDR3 length equals 15 residues. Trimming stripped 0 bases from V and 9 bases from J, with 13 bases between. The germline gives CDR1 SGHRS, CDR2 YFSETQ. The CDR3 sequence is CASSLARSGGSPLHF. CDR3 bases: TGCGCCAGCAGCTTGGCGAGATCCGGAGGTTCACCCCTCCACTTT.

The V and J genes are TRBV5-6 and TRBJ2-3; D may be TRBD1 (5 bases). The CDR3 totals 18 residues. V dropped 4 bases and J dropped 0 bases, with 21 bases sitting between them. CDR1 is SGHDT and CDR2 is YYEEEE in the germline V gene. The CDR3 coding sequence is TGTGCCAGCAGCCCGTGGGCCAGGGCGGATCCTAGCACAGATACGCAGTATTTT. This encodes CASSPWARADPSTDTQYF.

The rearrangement links TRBV30 to TRBJ2-1; no firm D call. The V end was cut by 2 bases, the J end by 4 bases, with 6 bases between. The CDR3 contains 12 residues. In germline, CDR1 is GTSNPN, CDR2 SVGIG (reference sequence). The CDR3 sequence is CAWSQSYNEQFF. The CDR3 DNA sequence: TGTGCCTGGAGTCAGTCGTACAATGAGCAGTTCTTC.

This clone was counted between two and nine times. CDR3 nucleotide sequence: TGTGCCAGTAGTGCGGCGGACAGGGGGCGCGGCTATGGCTACACCTTC. Residues: CASSAADRGRGYGYTF. The chain carries TRBV19 and TRBJ1-2, with TRBD1 matching 11 bases. CDR3 length: 16 residues. Germline V gene sequence: CDR1 LNHDA, CDR2 SQIVND (reference sequence). After removal of 5 bases from V and 4 bases from J, the junction contained 9 bases not matched to a gene.

This chain links TRBV6-1 with TRBJ2-7; D ambiguous. V was pared by 7 bases and J by 3 bases, with 16 bases between. Germline CDR1 MNHNS, CDR2 SASEGT. The length of the CDR3 is 14 residues. CDR3 sequence reads: CASIAGANVYEQYF. The CDR3 coding sequence is TGTGCCAGCATAGCCGGCGCCAACGTCTACGAGCAGTACTTC.

The J gene is TRBJ1-2, the V gene TRBV28, with D possibly matching TRBD1 (5 bases). Germline values: CDR1 MDHEN, CDR2 SYDVKM. The CDR3 spans 14 residues. Trimming stripped 5 bases from V and 4 bases from J, with 14 bases between. The CDR3 DNA reads as TGTGCCAGCAGTCTGGGGCGGGTAGGCTATGGCTACACCTTC. Amino acid sequence: CASSLGRVGYGYTF.

Within the sample, this clone is medium-sized. The gene calls are TRBV10-1 and TRBJ2-6; perhaps TRBD1 as D (6 bases). Deletions cut 8 bases from V and 4 bases from J, with 18 bases between. Germline V lookup: CDR1 WNHNN, CDR2 SYGVQD (reference sequence). CDR3 length: 16 residues. CDR3 sequence: CASSQGTTLGANVLTF. In DNA form, the CDR3 reads TGCGCCAGCTCCCAGGGGACCACTCTGGGGGCCAACGTCCTGACTTTC.

This chain uses TRBV30 with TRBJ2-5, with TRBD2 matching 8 bases. From germline, CDR1 is GTSNPN and CDR2 SVGIG (reference sequence). V gave up 4 bases and J gave up 3 bases; unmatched junction bases: 19. There are 18 residues in the CDR3. The CDR3 coding sequence is TGTGCCTGGAAGGGATTGGGCGCGCGGGGGGAACTTAAAGAGACCCAGTACTTC. Translation: CAWKGLGARGELKETQYF.

The genes are TRBV9 and TRBJ2-1; D not resolved. The length of the CDR3 is 11 residues. CDR1 SGDLS and CDR2 YYNGEE come from the germline V gene. V shed 6 bases and J shed 14 bases, with 15 bases lying between them. CDR3 coding DNA: TGTGCCAGCAACCTTGCAGAGGTTAAGTTCTTC. It specifies CASNLAEVKFF.

In its sample, this clone was seen once. The rearrangement uses TRBV5-6 and TRBJ1-4; 7 bases agree with TRBD1. The V and J ends lost 4 bases and 6 bases, in that order; junction bases with no gene match: 9. Looked up from germline, CDR1 is SGHDT and CDR2 is YYEEEE. The CDR3 loop spans 15 amino acids. The CDR3 sequence is CASSPLDRDDEKLFF. The CDR3 DNA reads as TGTGCCAGCAGCCCCCTCGACAGGGATGATGAAAAACTGTTTTTT.

The V and J genes are TRBV5-1 and TRBJ1-4; TRBD1 is a possible D gene (6 bases). The CDR3 length is 17 residues. V dropped 0 bases and J dropped 0 bases, with 12 bases sitting between them. CDR1 is SGHRS, CDR2 YFSETQ, per germline. The CDR3 here is CASSLAGRGATNEKLFF. In DNA form, the CDR3 reads TGCGCCAGCAGCTTGGCTGGGAGGGGGGCAACTAATGAAAAACTGTTTTTT.

This CDR3 reads CASSKLDYEQYF. Here the CDR3 DNA reads TGTGCCAGCTCCAAACTCGACTACGAGCAGTACTTC. The chain combines TRBV18 with TRBJ2-7; the D is unclear. Trimming removed 6 bases at V and 3 bases at J, with 9 bases between. This CDR3 contains 12 residues. Per the germline V gene, CDR1 is KGHSH and CDR2 is LQKENI. Variable domain in full (rest from reference TRBV18 and TRBJ2-7): NAGVMQNPRHLVRRRGQEARLRCSPMKGHSHVYWYRQLPEEGLKFMVYLQKENIIDESGMPKERFSAEFPKEGPSILRIQQVVRGDSAAYFCASSKLDYEQYFGPGTRLTVT.

The V call is TRBV6-1, the J call TRBJ2-7, with TRBD2 matching over 7 bases. There are 17 residues in the CDR3. Losses at the gene ends were 4 bases for V and 3 bases for J; bases not matched to a gene: 15. Looked up from germline, CDR1 is MNHNS and CDR2 is SASEGT. CDR3 in DNA: TGTGCCAGCAGTGTGGACCCGCTGGGGCCTAGCGGCTACGAGCAGTACTTC. Translated, it gives CASSVDPLGPSGYEQYF.

The J gene is TRBJ1-2, the V gene TRBV9; 10 nucleotides align to TRBD1. Germline CDR1 SGDLS, CDR2 YYNGEE. This CDR3 is built from 15 residues. V was pared by 4 bases and J by 4 bases, with 7 bases of the junction left unmatched. CDR3 sequence reads: CASSPLGTGAYGYTF. Here the CDR3 DNA reads TGTGCCAGCAGCCCCCTCGGGACAGGGGCCTATGGCTACACCTTC.

The V gene is TRBV30, the J gene TRBJ2-6, with 7 bases aligning to TRBD1. Germline V lookup: CDR1 GTSNPN, CDR2 SVGIG (reference sequence). The CDR3 has 16 amino acids. The junction had 6 bases not matched to a gene; V was cut back by 3 bases and J by 1 base. The CDR3: CAWSLQGTSGANVLTF. DNA of the CDR3: TGTGCCTGGAGCTTACAGGGGACGTCTGGGGCCAACGTCCTGACTTTC.

The V and J genes are TRBV5-1 and TRBJ2-7, with no clear D. V dropped 2 bases and J dropped 4 bases, with 10 bases sitting between them. The CDR3 totals 13 residues. Germline V gene sequence: CDR1 SGHRS, CDR2 YFSETQ. DNA of the CDR3: TGCGCCAGCAGCTTTGTTCTTGGGTACGAGCAGTACTTC. Protein: CASSFVLGYEQYF.

The rearrangement links TRBV19 to TRBJ1-5; 10 bases are shared with TRBD1. This CDR3 is 15 amino acids long. The J segment lost 6 bases and the V segment lost 3 bases, leaving 5 bases of the junction unmatched. Germline V gene sequence: CDR1 LNHDA, CDR2 SQIVND (reference sequence). The CDR3 reads CASSIADRGSQPQHF. The DNA for the CDR3 is TGTGCCAGTAGTATTGCGGACAGGGGGAGTCAGCCCCAGCATTTT.

This clone was seen a few times. The rearrangement joins TRBV25-1 to TRBJ2-7, with 13 bases matching TRBD2. The CDR3 has 14 residues. CDR1 MGHDK and CDR2 SYGVNS come from the germline V gene. Trimming cost V 6 bases and J 2 bases; bases outside gene matches: 1. This CDR3 reads CASSGTSGAYEQYF. The CDR3 coding sequence is TGTGCCAGCAGCGGGACTAGCGGGGCCTACGAGCAGTACTTC.

In its sample, this clone was seen a few times. CDR3 region: CASGPIGGGGETQYF. CDR3 sequence (DNA): TGTGCTAGTGGTCCCATAGGGGGGGGTGGAGAGACCCAGTACTTC. This rearrangement joins TRBV12-5 to TRBJ2-5; TRBD2 is a possible D gene (7 bases). The V and J ends lost 5 bases and 4 bases respectively, with 17 bases between them. The V gene's germline CDR1 is LGHNT and CDR2 FRNRAP. CDR3 size: 15 residues. Supplemented by reference TRBV12-5 and TRBJ2-5, the full variable domain reads DARVTQTPRHKVTEMGQEVTMRCQPILGHNTVFWYRQTMMQGLELLAYFRNRAPLDDSGMPKDRFSAEMPDATLATLKIQPSEPRDSAVYFCASGPIGGGGETQYFGPGTRLLVL.